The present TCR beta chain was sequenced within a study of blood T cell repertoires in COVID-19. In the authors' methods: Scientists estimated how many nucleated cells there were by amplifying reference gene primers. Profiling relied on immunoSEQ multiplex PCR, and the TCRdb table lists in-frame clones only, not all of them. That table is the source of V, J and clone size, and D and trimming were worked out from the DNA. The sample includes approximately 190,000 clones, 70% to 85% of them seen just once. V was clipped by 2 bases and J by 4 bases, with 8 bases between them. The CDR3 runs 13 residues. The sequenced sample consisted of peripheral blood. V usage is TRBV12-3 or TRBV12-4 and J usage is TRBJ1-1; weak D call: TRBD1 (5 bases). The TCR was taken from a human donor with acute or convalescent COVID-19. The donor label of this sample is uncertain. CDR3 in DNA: TGTGCCAGCAGTTTAAACGGGGGCACTGAAGCTTTCTTT. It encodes CASSLNGGTEAFF.